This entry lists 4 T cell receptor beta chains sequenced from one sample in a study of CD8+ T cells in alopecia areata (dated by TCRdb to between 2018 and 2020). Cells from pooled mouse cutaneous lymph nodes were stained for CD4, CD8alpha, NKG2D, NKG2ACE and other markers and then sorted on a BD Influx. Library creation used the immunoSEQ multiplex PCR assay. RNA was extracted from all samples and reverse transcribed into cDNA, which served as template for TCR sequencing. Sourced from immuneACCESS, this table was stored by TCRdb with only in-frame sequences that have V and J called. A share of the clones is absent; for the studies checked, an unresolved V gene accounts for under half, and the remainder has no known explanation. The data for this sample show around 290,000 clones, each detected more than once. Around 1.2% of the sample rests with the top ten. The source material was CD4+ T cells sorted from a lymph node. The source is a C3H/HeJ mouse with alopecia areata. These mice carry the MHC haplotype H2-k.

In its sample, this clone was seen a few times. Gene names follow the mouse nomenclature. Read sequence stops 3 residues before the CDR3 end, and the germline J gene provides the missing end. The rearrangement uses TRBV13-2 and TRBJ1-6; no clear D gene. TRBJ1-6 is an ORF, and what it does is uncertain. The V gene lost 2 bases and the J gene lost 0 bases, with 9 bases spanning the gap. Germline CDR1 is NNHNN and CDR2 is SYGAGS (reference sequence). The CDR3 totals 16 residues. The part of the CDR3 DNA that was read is TGTGCCAGCGGTGACAACAGTTATTCCTATAATTCGCCC. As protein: CASGDNSYSYNSP. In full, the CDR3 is CASGDNSYSYNSPLYF.

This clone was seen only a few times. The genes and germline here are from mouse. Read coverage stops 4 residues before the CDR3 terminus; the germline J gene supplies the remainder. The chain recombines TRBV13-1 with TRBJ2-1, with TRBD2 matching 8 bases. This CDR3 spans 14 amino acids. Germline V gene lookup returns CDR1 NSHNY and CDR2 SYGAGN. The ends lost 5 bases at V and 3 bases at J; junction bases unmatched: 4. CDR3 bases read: TGTGCCAGCAGCAGTTGGGGGGGCTATGCT. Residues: CASSSWGGYA. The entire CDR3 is CASSSWGGYAEQFF.

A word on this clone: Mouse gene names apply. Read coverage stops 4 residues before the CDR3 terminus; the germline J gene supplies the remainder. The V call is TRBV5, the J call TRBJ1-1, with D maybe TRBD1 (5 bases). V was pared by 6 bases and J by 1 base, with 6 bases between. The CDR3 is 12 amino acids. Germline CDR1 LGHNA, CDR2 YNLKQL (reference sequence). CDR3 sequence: CASRDKNTEVFF. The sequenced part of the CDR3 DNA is TGTGCCAGCAGGGACAAAAACACA.

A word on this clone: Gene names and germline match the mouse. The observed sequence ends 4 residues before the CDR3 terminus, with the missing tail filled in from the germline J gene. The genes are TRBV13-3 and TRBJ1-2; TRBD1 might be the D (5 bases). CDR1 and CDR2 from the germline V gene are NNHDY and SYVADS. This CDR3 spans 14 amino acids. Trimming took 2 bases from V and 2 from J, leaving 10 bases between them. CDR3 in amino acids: CASSEDIFNSDYTF. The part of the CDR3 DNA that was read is TGTGCCAGCAGTGAGGACATCTTCAACTCC.